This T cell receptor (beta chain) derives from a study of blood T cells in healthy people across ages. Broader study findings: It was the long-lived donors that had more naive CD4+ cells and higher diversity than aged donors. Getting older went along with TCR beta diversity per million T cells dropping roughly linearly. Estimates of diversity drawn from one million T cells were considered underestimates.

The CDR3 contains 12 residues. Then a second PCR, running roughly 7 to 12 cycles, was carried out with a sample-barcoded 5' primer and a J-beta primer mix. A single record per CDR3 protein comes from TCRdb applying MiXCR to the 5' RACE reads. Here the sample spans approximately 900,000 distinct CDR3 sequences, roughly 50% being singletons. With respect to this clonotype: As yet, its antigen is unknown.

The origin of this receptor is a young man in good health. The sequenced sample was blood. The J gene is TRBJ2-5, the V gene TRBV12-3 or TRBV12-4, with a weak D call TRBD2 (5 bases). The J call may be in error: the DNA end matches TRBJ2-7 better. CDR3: CASSGVVYEQYF. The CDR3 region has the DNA TGTGCCAGCAGCGGGGTTGTTTACGAGCAGTACTTC.